This T cell receptor beta chain appears in the sequencing data of a study of cytomegalovirus exposure and HLA in healthy donors. Study information: Findings of an earlier analysis included about 120 million unique TCR beta sequences from roughly 200 million T cells. General study results and limits: Links to common viral pathogens appeared, in a later analysis, for several of the most significant clusters.

The CDR3 extends over 14 amino acids. The germline CDR1 and CDR2 sequences are SGHNT and YENEEA. Trimming left V 4 bases short and J 7 bases short, with 15 bases between. Primers: 60 Vbeta forward and 13 Jbeta reverse. Assay used: immunoSEQ multiplex PCR; TCRdb lists only in-frame clones, some missing. The repertoire holds roughly 83,000 clones, approximately 75% seen once, with roughly 4.2% in the top ten. Comments on this clone: Its antigen is not identified.

V and J are TRBV11-3 and TRBJ2-3; no definite D call. The sequence was obtained from a man in his sixties in good health and CMV-seronegative. Sequencing was carried out using PBMCs. The CDR3 sequence: CASSSEQTENTQYF. As DNA, the CDR3 is TGTGCCAGCAGCTCAGAACAAACAGAGAATACGCAGTATTTT.